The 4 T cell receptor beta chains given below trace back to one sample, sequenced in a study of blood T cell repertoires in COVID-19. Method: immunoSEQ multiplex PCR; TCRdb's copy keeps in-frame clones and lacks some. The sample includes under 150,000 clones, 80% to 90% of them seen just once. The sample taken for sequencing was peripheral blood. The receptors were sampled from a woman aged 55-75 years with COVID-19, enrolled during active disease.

The CDR3 reads CASSVEGGQRRGDEQYF. In nucleotides, the CDR3 is TGTGCCAGCAGCGTAGAGGGCGGACAGAGGCGAGGGGACGAGCAGTACTTC. The V and J genes are TRBV9 and TRBJ2-7; D possibly corresponds to TRBD1 (6 bases). CDR1 SGDLS and CDR2 YYNGEE come from the germline V gene. The CDR3 is 17 residues long. V was trimmed by 0 bases and J by 5 bases, leaving 21 bases between them.

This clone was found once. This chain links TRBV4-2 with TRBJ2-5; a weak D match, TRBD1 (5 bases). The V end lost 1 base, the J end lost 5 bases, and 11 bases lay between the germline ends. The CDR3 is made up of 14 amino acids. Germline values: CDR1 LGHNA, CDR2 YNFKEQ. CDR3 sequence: CASSQGGQMETQYF. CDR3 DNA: TGTGCCAGCAGCCAAGGGGGCCAAATGGAGACCCAGTACTTC.

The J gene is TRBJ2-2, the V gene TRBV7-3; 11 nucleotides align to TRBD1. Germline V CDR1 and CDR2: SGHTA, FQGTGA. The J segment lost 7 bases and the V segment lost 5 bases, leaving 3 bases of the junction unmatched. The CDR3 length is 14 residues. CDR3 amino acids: CASSRDRGDGELFF. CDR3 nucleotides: TGTGCCAGCAGCCGGGACAGGGGGGACGGGGAGCTGTTTTTT. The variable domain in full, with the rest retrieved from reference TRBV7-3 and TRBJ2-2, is GAGVSQTPSNKVTEKGKYVELRCDPISGHTALYWYRQSLGQGPEFLIYFQGTGAADDSGLPNDRFFAVRPEGSVSTLKIQRTERGDSAVYLCASSRDRGDGELFFGEGSRLTVL.

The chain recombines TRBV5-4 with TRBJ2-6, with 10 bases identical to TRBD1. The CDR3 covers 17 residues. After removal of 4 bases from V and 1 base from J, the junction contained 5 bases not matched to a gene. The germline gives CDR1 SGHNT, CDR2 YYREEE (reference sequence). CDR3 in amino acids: CASSTRTGGSGANVLTF. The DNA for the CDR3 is TGTGCCAGCAGCACCCGGACAGGGGGTTCTGGGGCCAACGTCCTGACTTTC.